This entry lists 19 T cell receptor beta chains sequenced from one sample in a study of T-cell memory formation after mild COVID-19 listed by TCRdb under 2021. Libraries were built with 5' RACE. Sequencing relied on an Illumina NovaSeq 6000. TCRdb cleaned the public reads at Q25 with fastp, built clones with MiXCR and kept in-frame beta chains. Rows are unified per CDR3 protein, each entry keeping the most common DNA and genes. Here the sample has around 430,000 distinct CDR3 sequences; roughly 15% occur a single time. The top ten clones comprise about a fifth of the sample. The sequencing input was PBMCs or a T cell subset sorted from them (not recorded which). These receptors were collected from a man younger than 30 who had mild COVID-19 (a few samples of this study predate the infection). The sample titles of this study are shuffled in the database, so cell type and time point are left out; the donor was told from shared clones.

The chain couples TRBV4-3 to TRBJ2-2; 7 bases align to TRBD2. V lost 1 base to trimming and J lost 3 bases; unmatched junction nucleotides: 5. The CDR3 is made up of 16 amino acids. Germline CDR1 is LGHNA and CDR2 is YSLEER. CDR3 amino acids: CASSQGPSGYTGELFF. The CDR3, as DNA: TGCGCCAGCAGCCAAGGACCTAGCGGTTACACCGGGGAGCTGTTTTTT.

The sample holds a few counts of this clonotype. This sequence joins TRBV20-1 and TRBJ2-7; TRBD2 agrees at 8 bases. Germline lookup yields CDR1 DFQATT and CDR2 SNEGSKA (reference sequence). The CDR3 is 13 residues long. J gave up 2 bases and V 6 bases, and 6 bases lay outside the gene matches. This CDR3 reads CSAREGVAYEQYF. CDR3 DNA: TGCAGTGCCCGGGAGGGGGTCGCCTACGAGCAGTACTTC.

CDR3 sequence: CASIRFEGSEAFF. In nucleotides, the CDR3 is TGTGCCAGCATCCGTTTCGAGGGGTCCGAAGCTTTCTTT. The genes are TRBV7-9 and TRBJ1-1, with TRBD1 as a possible D gene (5 bases). The germline gives CDR1 SEHNR, CDR2 FQNEAQ (reference sequence). V lost 7 bases and J lost 8, with 17 bases in between. The CDR3 totals 13 residues. Full variable domain (missing parts from reference TRBV7-9 and TRBJ1-1): DTGVSQNPRHKITKRGQNVTFRCDPISEHNRLYWYRQTLGQGPEFLTYFQNEAQLEKSRLLSDRFSAERPKGSFSTLEIQRTEQGDSAMYLCASIRFEGSEAFFGQGTRLTVV.

The genes are TRBV9 and TRBJ1-1; possible D gene TRBD1, 5 bases. The CDR3 contains 14 residues. Germline assignment: CDR1 SGDLS and CDR2 YYNGEE. Trimming cost V 2 bases and J 7 bases, with 15 bases left between them. The CDR3 sequence is CASSVGPDQGEAFF. The CDR3 DNA reads as TGTGCCAGCAGCGTTGGCCCCGATCAGGGTGAAGCTTTCTTT.

The genes are TRBV12-3 or TRBV12-4 and TRBJ1-5; a weak D match, TRBD1 (6 bases). This CDR3 spans 13 amino acids. V gave up 5 bases and J gave up 3 bases, with 8 bases separating them. The CDR3 nucleotides are TGTGCCAGCAGTCACAGGGACAATCAGCCCCAGCATTTT. It yields the protein CASSHRDNQPQHF.

The V gene is TRBV29-1, the J gene TRBJ1-2; D uncertain. Trimming pared 7 bases from V and 2 bases from J, leaving 8 bases between. This CDR3 has 11 residues. Per germline, CDR1 SQVTM and CDR2 ANQGSEA. CDR3 protein: CSGRTNYGYTF. DNA of the CDR3: TGCAGCGGTCGAACCAACTATGGCTACACCTTC. Full variable domain (rest looked up from reference TRBV29-1 and TRBJ1-2): SAVISQKPSRDICQRGTSLTIQCQVDSQVTMMFWYRQQPGQSLTLIATANQGSEATYESGFVIDKFPISRPNLTFSTLTVSNMSPEDSSIYLCSGRTNYGYTFGSGTRLTVV.

This chain joins TRBV4-2 and TRBJ1-3, with D tentatively TRBD1 (5 bases). The germline V gene has CDR1 LGHNA and CDR2 YNFKEQ. V lost 2 bases and J 2 bases, leaving 19 bases between the germline ends. The length of the CDR3 is 18 residues. CDR3 sequence (DNA): TGTGCCAGCAGCCAAAGTCCCGGGACTGCGCTTACTGGAAACACCATATATTTT. It translates to CASSQSPGTALTGNTIYF.

This clonotype was seen a handful of times. The CDR3, as DNA: TGTGCCAGCAGTACCCTAGGAGAGACCCAGTACTTC. Encoded protein: CASSTLGETQYF. The chain is built from TRBV28 and TRBJ2-5; D call uncertain. CDR3 size: 12 residues. V shed 5 bases and J shed 4 bases, with 8 bases lying between them. Germline CDR1 and CDR2: MDHEN and SYDVKM.

This clonotype came up many times. This chain joins TRBV5-1 and TRBJ1-1, with D hard to call. The CDR3 covers 14 residues. Between the trimmed V and J ends, which lost 4 bases and 2 bases, there was a span of 12 bases. The germline gives CDR1 SGHRS, CDR2 YFSETQ. The CDR3 protein is CASSPMAANTEAFF. CDR3 DNA sequence: TGCGCCAGCAGCCCGATGGCTGCCAACACTGAAGCTTTCTTT.

This clonotype was picked up many times. The chain employs TRBV5-1 and TRBJ2-2; a possible D gene is TRBD1 (6 bases). CDR1 SGHRS and CDR2 YFSETQ come from the germline V gene. V gave up 1 base and J gave up 1 base, with 17 bases separating them. The CDR3 is made up of 18 amino acids. CDR3: CASSLLPNRDKNTGELFF. Here the CDR3 DNA reads TGCGCCAGCAGCTTGCTCCCCAACAGGGATAAGAACACCGGGGAGCTGTTTTTT.

The chain is built from TRBV5-5 and TRBJ2-3; TRBD2 agrees at 8 bases. The germline CDR1 and CDR2 sequences are SGHKS and YYEKEE (reference sequence). This CDR3 has 17 residues. V trimming: 4 bases; J trimming: 6 bases; junction bases outside the gene matches: 16. CDR3 protein: CASSVAGGTPLSDTQYF. CDR3 DNA: TGTGCCAGCAGCGTGGCGGGGGGAACCCCGTTGTCGGATACGCAGTATTTT.

The chain has TRBV29-1 and TRBJ2-3; no clear D. This CDR3 has 10 residues. The germline gives CDR1 SQVTM, CDR2 ANQGSEA. V lost 4 bases and J lost 6, with 5 bases in between. CDR3 sequence (DNA): TGCAGCGTTGGGATGGATACGCAGTATTTT. This sequence encodes CSVGMDTQYF.

In its sample, this clonotype was seen a few times. The gene calls are TRBV28 and TRBJ2-1; D uncertain. Germline V gives CDR1 MDHEN, CDR2 SYDVKM. CDR3 size: 16 residues. Trimming took off 4 bases at V and 8 bases at J, with 21 bases between the two ends. CDR3 in amino acids: CASSSSAKGLVHEQFF. DNA for the CDR3: TGTGCCAGCAGTTCAAGCGCTAAGGGCCTAGTCCATGAGCAGTTCTTC.

This clonotype was counted between two and nine times. The V and J genes are TRBV5-1 and TRBJ2-1; D is perhaps TRBD1 (6 bases). The CDR3 consists of 15 residues. Germline V CDR1 and CDR2: SGHRS, YFSETQ. Trimming shortened V by 4 bases and J by 7 bases, and 18 bases separated the two germline ends. The DNA for the CDR3 is TGCGCCAGCAGCGTCCCGGGCAGGGGCTCGAATGAGCAGTTCTTC. Translating gives CASSVPGRGSNEQFF. Combining the CDR3 with reference TRBV5-1 and TRBJ2-1 gives the whole variable domain KAGVTQTPRYLIKTRGQQVTLSCSPISGHRSVSWYQQTPGQGLQFLFEYFSETQRNKGNFPGRFSGRQFSNSRSEMNVSTLELGDSALYLCASSVPGRGSNEQFFGPGTRLTVL.

This sequence joins TRBV24-1 and TRBJ2-2; 10 nucleotides agree with TRBD1. Unmatched junction bases numbered 6, after V lost 3 bases and J lost 3 bases. Germline-derived CDR1 and CDR2 are KGHDR and SFDVKD. The CDR3 has 17 residues. Here the CDR3 reads CATSDRDRGRDTGELFF. CDR3 nucleotides: TGTGCCACCAGTGATCGTGACAGGGGGCGCGACACCGGGGAGCTGTTTTTT.

This chain links TRBV3-2 with TRBJ2-7. TRBV3-2 corresponds to a pseudogene. There are 13 residues in the CDR3. The CDR3 spells CASSQVRPDEQYV. The CDR3 nucleotides are TGTGCCAGCAGCCAAGTAAGGCCGGACGAGCAGTACGTC.

This sequence joins TRBV10-3 and TRBJ2-2, with TRBD1 matching 10 bases. The V segment lost 11 bases and the J segment 4 bases; nucleotides outside the gene matches: 13. The germline V gene has CDR1 ENHRY and CDR2 SYGVKD. This CDR3 spans 16 amino acids. The CDR3 DNA follows: TGTGCCTTGATGACTGGACAGGGGGTGTTCACCGGGGAGCTGTTTTTT. Amino acid sequence: CALMTGQGVFTGELFF.

The sample holds a few counts of this clonotype. Because it lacks the conserved phenylalanine or tryptophan at the end, this CDR3 is likely a read error. The DNA is left out, because the CDR3 cannot be placed on it with certainty; the CDR3 is given as TCRdb lists it. V and J are TRBV2 and TRBJ2-1; TRBD2 is the table's D call and was not checked against the DNA. The CDR3 is 16 residues long, counting both termini. The germline CDR1 and CDR2 sequences are SNHLY and FYNNEI. The CDR3 region is CASSEERTGFGAQNGV.

The chain uses TRBV6-2 or TRBV6-3 and TRBJ2-6; 9 nucleotides agree with TRBD1. The CDR3 has 16 amino acids. CDR1 MNHEY and CDR2 SVGEGT come from the germline V gene. V dropped 5 bases and J dropped 4; count of bases not matched to a gene: 6. Here the CDR3 reads CASSTTGGSGANVLTF. The DNA for the CDR3 is TGTGCCAGCAGTACCACAGGGGGCTCCGGGGCCAACGTCCTGACTTTC.